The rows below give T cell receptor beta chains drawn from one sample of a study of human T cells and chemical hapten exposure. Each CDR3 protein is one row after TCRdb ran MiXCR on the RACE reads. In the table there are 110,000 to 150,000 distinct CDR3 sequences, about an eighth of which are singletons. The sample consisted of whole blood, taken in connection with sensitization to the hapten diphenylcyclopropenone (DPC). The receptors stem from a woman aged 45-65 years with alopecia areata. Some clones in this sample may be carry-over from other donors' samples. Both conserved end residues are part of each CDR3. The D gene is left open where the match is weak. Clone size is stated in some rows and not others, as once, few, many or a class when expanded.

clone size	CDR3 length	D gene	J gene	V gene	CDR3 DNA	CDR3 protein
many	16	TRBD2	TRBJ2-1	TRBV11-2	TGTGCCAGCAGCTTTTCCCGACTAGCGGGGAACAATGAGCAGTTCTTC	CASSFSRLAGNNEQFF
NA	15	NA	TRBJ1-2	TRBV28	TGTGCCAGCAGTTTCATGGGGGCTGGGGGCTATGGCTACACCTTC	CASSFMGAGGYGYTF
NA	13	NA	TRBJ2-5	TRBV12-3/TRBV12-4	TGTGCCAGCAGGCCCACAGGGACAGAGACCCAGTACTTC	CASRPTGTETQYF
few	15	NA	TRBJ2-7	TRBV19	TGTGCCAGTAGTCCAGCAGGAACACCCTCCTACGAGCAGTACTTC	CASSPAGTPSYEQYF
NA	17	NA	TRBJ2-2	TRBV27	TGTGCCAGCAGTTTAAGGGTATCGCGGGTGAACACCGGGGAGCTGTTTTTT	CASSLRVSRVNTGELFF
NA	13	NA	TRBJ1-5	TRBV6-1	TGTGCCAGCAGGCTGACAGGCAATCAGCCCCAGCATTTT	CASRLTGNQPQHF
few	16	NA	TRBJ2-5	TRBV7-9	TGTGCCAGCAGCCCCCCGTACAGGGTTGGCCAAGAGACCCAGTACTTC	CASSPPYRVGQETQYF
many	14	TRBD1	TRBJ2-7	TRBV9	TGTGCCAGCAGCGTAGGACAGGGGGCCTACGAGCAGTACTTC	CASSVGQGAYEQYF
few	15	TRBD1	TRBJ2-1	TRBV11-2	TGTGCCAGCAGCTTAGGCAGGGGGAAGAACAATGAGCAGTTCTTC	CASSLGRGKNNEQFF
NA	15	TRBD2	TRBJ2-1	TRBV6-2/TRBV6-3	TGTGCCAGCAGTCCCCTAGCGGGAGTCTACAATGAGCAGTTCTTC	CASSPLAGVYNEQFF
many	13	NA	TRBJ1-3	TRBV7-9	TGTGCCAGCAGCTTAGGGGTTTGGAACACCATATATTTT	CASSLGVWNTIYF
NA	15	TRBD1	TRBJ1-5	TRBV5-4	TGTGCCAGCAGCCAGGGACAGGCGCGCAATCAGCCCCAGCATTTT	CASSQGQARNQPQHF
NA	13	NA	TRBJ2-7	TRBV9	TGTGCCAGCAGCGTAGTACAGCTCTACGAGCAGTACTTC	CASSVVQLYEQYF
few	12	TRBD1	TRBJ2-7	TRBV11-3	TGTGCCAGCCGGGACAGTCTAAACGAGCAGTACTTC	CASRDSLNEQYF
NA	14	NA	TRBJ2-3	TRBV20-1	TGCAGTGCTTGCCCCAGCGGAGGCACAGATACGCAGTATTTT	CSACPSGGTDTQYF
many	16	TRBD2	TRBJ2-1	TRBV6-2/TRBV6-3	TGTGCCAGCAGTTACCCTAGCGGGTCCGCCTACAATGAGCAGTTCTTC	CASSYPSGSAYNEQFF
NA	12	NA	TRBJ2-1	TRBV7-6	TGTGCCAGCAGCTTAAAGAGGAATGAGCAGTTCTTC	CASSLKRNEQFF
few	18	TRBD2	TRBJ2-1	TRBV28	TGTGCCAGCAGTCCACTCCCCCTACTAGCGGGAGGGAACAATGAGCAGTTCTTC	CASSPLPLLAGGNNEQFF
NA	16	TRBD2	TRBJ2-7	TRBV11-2	TGTGCCAGCAGCTTAGTTGCGTCGGGGGGAGGCTACGAGCAGTACTTC	CASSLVASGGGYEQYF
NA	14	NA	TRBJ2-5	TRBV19	TGTGCCAGTAGTGCTGGGAGAAACAAAGAGACCCAGTACTTC	CASSAGRNKETQYF
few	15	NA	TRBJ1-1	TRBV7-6	TGTGCCAGCAGCTTAGTGACAGGTCCGAACACTGAAGCTTTCTTT	CASSLVTGPNTEAFF
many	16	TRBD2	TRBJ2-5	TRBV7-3	TGTGCCAGCAGCGAAAACCCGGGGGGGGTCCAAGAGACCCAGTACTTC	CASSENPGGVQETQYF
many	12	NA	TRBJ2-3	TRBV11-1	TGTGCCAGCAGCTTAGAGGGAGATACGCAGTATTTT	CASSLEGDTQYF
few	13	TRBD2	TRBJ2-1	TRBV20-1	TGCAGTGCACTGGGACTAGCGGGCGGTGAGCAGTTCTTC	CSALGLAGGEQFF
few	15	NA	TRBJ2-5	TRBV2	TGTGCCAGCAGCAGGGGTCCGTACCGTCAAGAGACCCAGTACTTC	CASSRGPYRQETQYF
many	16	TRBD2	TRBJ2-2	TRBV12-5	TGTGCTAGTGGTTTGGCCTCTGGCGGGAGGACCGGGGAGCTGTTTTTT	CASGLASGGRTGELFF
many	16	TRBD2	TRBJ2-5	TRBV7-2	TGTGCCAGCAGCCCCGGACTAGCGGGAGGGGGGAAGACCCAGTACTTC	CASSPGLAGGGKTQYF
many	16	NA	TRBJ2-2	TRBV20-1	TGCAGTGCTAGAGATCGTAGACGAAGGAACACCGGGGAGCTGTTTTTT	CSARDRRRRNTGELFF
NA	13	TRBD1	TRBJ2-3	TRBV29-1	TGCAGCGTCGGACAGGGCCTCACAGATACGCAGTATTTT	CSVGQGLTDTQYF
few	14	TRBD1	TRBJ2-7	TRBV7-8	TGTGCCAGCAGGCCCGGGACAGGGGCCTACGAGCAGTACTTC	CASRPGTGAYEQYF
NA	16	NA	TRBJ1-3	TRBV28	TGTGCCAGCATTCAAAAGGCAGGGAGGGCTAGAAACACCATATATTTT	CASIQKAGRARNTIYF
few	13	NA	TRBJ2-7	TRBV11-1	TGTGCCAGCAGCTTGGGACAAGACTACGAGCAGTACTTC	CASSLGQDYEQYF
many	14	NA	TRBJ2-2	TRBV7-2	TGTGCCAGCAGCTTAAAGGGAGGCACCGGGGAGCTGTTTTTT	CASSLKGGTGELFF
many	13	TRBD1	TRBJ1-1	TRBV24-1	TGTGCCACCACGCGGGGACAGGGTGCTGAAGCTTTCTTT	CATTRGQGAEAFF
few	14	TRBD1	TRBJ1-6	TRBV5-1	TGCGCCAGCAGGGGACAGGGCTTAAATTCACCCCTCCACTTT	CASRGQGLNSPLHF
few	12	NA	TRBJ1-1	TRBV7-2	TGTGCCAGCAGCCTCCTACGGGGTGAAGCTTTCTTT	CASSLLRGEAFF
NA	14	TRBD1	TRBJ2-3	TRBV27	TGTGCCAGCAGTTCCCCACAGGGGGCAGATACGCAGTATTTT	CASSSPQGADTQYF
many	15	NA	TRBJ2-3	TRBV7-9	TGTGCCAGCAGCCCCTCTTCTCCTAGCACAGATACGCAGTATTTT	CASSPSSPSTDTQYF
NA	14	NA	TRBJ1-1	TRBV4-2	TGTGCCAGCAGCCAAGGCAAGGTGAACACTGAAGCTTTCTTT	CASSQGKVNTEAFF
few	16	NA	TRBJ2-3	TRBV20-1	TGCAGTGCTGAGCCCCTTGAAGTTGGGAGAACAGATACGCAGTATTTT	CSAEPLEVGRTDTQYF
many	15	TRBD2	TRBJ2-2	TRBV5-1	TGCGCCAGCAGCTTGACTAGCGGAGCTACCGGGGAGCTGTTTTTT	CASSLTSGATGELFF
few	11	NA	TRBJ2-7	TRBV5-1	TGCGCCAGCCGGAAAGAACGCGAGCAGTACTTC	CASRKEREQYF
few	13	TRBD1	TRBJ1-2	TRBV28	TGTGCCAGCAGTTTTCGGGACAGGGAGGGCTACACCTTC	CASSFRDREGYTF
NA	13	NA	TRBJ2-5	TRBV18	TGTGCCAGCTCATCCGGGACACAAGAGACCCAGTACTTC	CASSSGTQETQYF
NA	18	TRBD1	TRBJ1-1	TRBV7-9	TGTGCCAGCAGCGCCTCCCCCGGGACAGGGGGCCTTAACACTGAAGCTTTCTTT	CASSASPGTGGLNTEAFF
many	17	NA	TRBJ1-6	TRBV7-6	TGTGCCAGCAGCGTCTTCTACCGACAGGATCGGAATTCACCCCTCCACTTT	CASSVFYRQDRNSPLHF
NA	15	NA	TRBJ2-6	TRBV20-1	TGCAGTGCTAGGGAGGGCCGCTCTGGGGCCAACGTCCTGACTTTC	CSAREGRSGANVLTF
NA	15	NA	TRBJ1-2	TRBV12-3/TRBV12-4	TGTGCCAGCACCCCCCCAGGGGCGGTTAACTATGGCTACACCTTC	CASTPPGAVNYGYTF
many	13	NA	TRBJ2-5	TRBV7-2	TGTGCCAGCAGTAGTGCCATCCAAGAGACCCAGTACTTC	CASSSAIQETQYF
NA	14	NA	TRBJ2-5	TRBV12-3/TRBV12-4	TGTGCCAGCAGGGTAGGGGGGGCTCAAGAGACCCAGTACTTC	CASRVGGAQETQYF
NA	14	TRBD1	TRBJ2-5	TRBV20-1	TGCAGTGCTAGCCCCGGGACAGGGCCAGAGACCCAGTACTTC	CSASPGTGPETQYF
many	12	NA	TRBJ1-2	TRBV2	TGTGCCAGCCCACTGGGAAACTATGGCTACACCTTC	CASPLGNYGYTF
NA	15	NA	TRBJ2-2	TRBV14	TGTGCCAGCAGCCGCGGGACATGGAACACCGGGGAGCTGTTTTTT	CASSRGTWNTGELFF